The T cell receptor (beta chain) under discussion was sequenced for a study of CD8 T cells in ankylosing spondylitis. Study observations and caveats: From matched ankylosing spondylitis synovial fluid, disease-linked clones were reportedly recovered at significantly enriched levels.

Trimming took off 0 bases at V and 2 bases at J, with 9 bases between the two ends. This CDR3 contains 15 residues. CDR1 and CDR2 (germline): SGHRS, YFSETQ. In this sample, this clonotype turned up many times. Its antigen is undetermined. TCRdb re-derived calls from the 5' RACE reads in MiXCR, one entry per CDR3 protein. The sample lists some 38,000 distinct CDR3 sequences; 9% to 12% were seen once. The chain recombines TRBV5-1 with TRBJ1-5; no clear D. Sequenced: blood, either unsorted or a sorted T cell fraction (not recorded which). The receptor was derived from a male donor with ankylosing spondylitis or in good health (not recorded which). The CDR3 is CASSLDSSRNQPQHF. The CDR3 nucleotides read TGCGCCAGCAGCTTGGACAGTTCGCGCAATCAGCCCCAGCATTTT.